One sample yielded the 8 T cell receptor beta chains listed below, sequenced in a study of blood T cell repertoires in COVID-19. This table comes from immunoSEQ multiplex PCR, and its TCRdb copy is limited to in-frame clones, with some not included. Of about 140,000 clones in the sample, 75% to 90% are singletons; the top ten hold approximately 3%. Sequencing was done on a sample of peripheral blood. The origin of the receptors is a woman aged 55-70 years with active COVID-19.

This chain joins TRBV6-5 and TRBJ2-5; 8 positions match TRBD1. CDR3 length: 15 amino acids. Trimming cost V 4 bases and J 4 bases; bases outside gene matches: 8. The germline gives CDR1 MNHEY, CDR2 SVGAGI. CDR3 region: CASSLFGQGGETQYF. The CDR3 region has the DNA TGTGCCAGCAGTTTGTTTGGACAGGGTGGAGAGACCCAGTACTTC.

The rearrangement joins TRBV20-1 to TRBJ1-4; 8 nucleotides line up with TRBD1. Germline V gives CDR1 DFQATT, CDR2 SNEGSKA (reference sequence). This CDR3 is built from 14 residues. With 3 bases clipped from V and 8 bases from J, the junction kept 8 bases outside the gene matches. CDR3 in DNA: TGCAGTGCTAGTCAAGACAGGGGTAGGGAAAAACTGTTTTTT. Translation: CSASQDRGREKLFF.

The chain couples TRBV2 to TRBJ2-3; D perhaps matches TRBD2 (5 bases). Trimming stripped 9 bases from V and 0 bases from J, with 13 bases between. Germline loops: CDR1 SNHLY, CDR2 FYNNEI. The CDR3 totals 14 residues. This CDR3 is CASSLARSTDTQYF. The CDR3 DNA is TGTGCCAGTTCTCTAGCCCGGAGCACAGATACGCAGTATTTT.

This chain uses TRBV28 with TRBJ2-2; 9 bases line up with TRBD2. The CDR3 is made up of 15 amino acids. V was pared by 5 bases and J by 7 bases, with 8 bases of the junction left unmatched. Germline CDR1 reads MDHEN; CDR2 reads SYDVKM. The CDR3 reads CASSPSGRRGGELFF. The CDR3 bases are TGTGCCAGCAGTCCAAGCGGGAGGAGGGGCGGGGAGCTGTTTTTT.

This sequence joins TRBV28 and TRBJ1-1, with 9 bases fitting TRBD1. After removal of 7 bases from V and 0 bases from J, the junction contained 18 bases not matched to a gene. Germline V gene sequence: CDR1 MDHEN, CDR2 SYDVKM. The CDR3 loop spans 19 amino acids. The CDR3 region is CASNFIFSPGTGMNTEAFF. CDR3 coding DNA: TGTGCCAGCAATTTTATCTTTAGTCCCGGGACAGGGATGAACACTGAAGCTTTCTTT.

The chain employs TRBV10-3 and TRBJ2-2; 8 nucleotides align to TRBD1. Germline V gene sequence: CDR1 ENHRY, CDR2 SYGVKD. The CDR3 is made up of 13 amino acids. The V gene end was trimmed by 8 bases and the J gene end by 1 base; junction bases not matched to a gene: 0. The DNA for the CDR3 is TGTGCCATCGGGACAGGGAACACCGGGGAGCTGTTTTTT. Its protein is CAIGTGNTGELFF.

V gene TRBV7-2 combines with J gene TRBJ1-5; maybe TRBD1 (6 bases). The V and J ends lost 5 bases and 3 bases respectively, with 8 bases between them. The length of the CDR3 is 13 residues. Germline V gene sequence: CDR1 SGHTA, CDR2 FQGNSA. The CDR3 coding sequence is TGTGCCAGCAGCGGACAGAACAATCAGCCCCAGCATTTT. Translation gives CASSGQNNQPQHF.

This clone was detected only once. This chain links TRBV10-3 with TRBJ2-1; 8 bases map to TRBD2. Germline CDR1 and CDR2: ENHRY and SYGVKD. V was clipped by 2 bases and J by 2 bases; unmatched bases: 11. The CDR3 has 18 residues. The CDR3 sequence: CAISEPTWAGGPYNEQFF. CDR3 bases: TGTGCCATCAGTGAGCCCACATGGGCGGGAGGACCCTACAATGAGCAGTTCTTC.